These 30 T cell receptor beta chains share one sample of origin, sequenced in a study of T cell changes during pregnancy in multiple sclerosis. Produced via immunoSEQ multiplex PCR; TCRdb's table is partial and in-frame only. The sample yields around 80,000 clones, nearly 95% seen once. The specimen comprised peripheral blood, sampled in the second trimester of pregnancy. These receptors were obtained from a female donor with multiple sclerosis, enrolled in a pregnancy study.

The chain is built from TRBV5-1 and TRBJ2-1; 11 bases are a match to TRBD2. The CDR3 spans 15 residues. Germline lookup yields CDR1 SGHRS and CDR2 YFSETQ. Trimming removed 4 bases from V and 4 bases from J; junction bases left unmatched: 4. This chain's CDR3 is CASSPGLAGYNEQFF. In nucleotides, the CDR3 is TGCGCCAGCAGCCCCGGACTAGCGGGTTACAATGAGCAGTTCTTC.

J is TRBJ2-1 and V is TRBV15; 12 bases are shared with TRBD2. The CDR3 sequence is 16 residues long. Germline V CDR1 and CDR2: LNHNV, YYDKDF (reference sequence). V shed 2 bases and J 6 bases; nucleotides not matched to a gene: 5. The chain's CDR3 is CATSRHRTSGTNEQFF. In DNA form, the CDR3 reads TGTGCCACCAGCAGACACAGGACTAGCGGGACCAATGAGCAGTTCTTC.

The chain has TRBV7-2 and TRBJ2-7, with 14 bases matching TRBD2. CDR3 length equals 18 residues. Trimming at V came to 4 bases and at J to 4 bases, leaving 12 bases not matched to a gene. Germline CDR1 is SGHTA and CDR2 is FQGNSA. This chain's CDR3 is CASSSRLAGGLVIYEQYF. CDR3 DNA sequence: TGTGCCAGCAGCTCCCGACTAGCGGGAGGGCTAGTGATTTACGAGCAGTACTTC.

The chain recombines TRBV2 with TRBJ1-1, with a possible D match to TRBD1 (5 bases). Germline assignment: CDR1 SNHLY and CDR2 FYNNEI. The CDR3 runs to 13 residues. V was trimmed by 10 bases and J by 1 base, leaving 13 bases between them. CDR3 nucleotides: TGTGCCAACAAACAGGCCAAGAACACTGAAGCTTTCTTT. It translates to CANKQAKNTEAFF.

This chain connects TRBV29-1 to TRBJ2-1; weak D call: TRBD1 (6 bases). The V and J ends lost 2 bases and 7 bases respectively, with 12 bases between them. There are 13 residues in the CDR3. CDR1 is SQVTM and CDR2 is ANQGSEA in the germline V gene. This CDR3 reads CSVEQGKGNEQFF. The CDR3 bases are TGCAGCGTTGAACAGGGGAAAGGGAATGAGCAGTTCTTC.

This clone was recorded only once. This chain connects TRBV5-6 to TRBJ1-2, with D unresolved. The CDR3 contains 14 residues. The germline gives CDR1 SGHDT, CDR2 YYEEEE. V was shortened by 0 bases and J by 0 bases, with 6 bases between the two germline ends. DNA for the CDR3: TGTGCCAGCAGCTTGGTCGTAGCTAACTATGGCTACACCTTC. It yields the protein CASSLVVANYGYTF.

V gene TRBV19 combines with J gene TRBJ1-2; possibly TRBD1 for D (5 bases). Trimming cost V 6 bases and J 6 bases, with 26 bases left between them. CDR1 LNHDA and CDR2 SQIVND come from the germline V gene (reference sequence). The CDR3 extends over 17 amino acids. The CDR3: CASSPNPRSPGPDGYTF. CDR3 DNA sequence: TGTGCCAGTAGCCCTAATCCACGTAGCCCAGGGCCCGATGGCTACACCTTC.

The chain is built from TRBV14 and TRBJ2-2; D is perhaps TRBD1 (5 bases). The CDR3 has 16 residues. The germline V and J ends were trimmed by 4 bases and 4 bases, with 16 bases remaining between them. Germline CDR1 and CDR2: SGHDN and FVKESK. The chain's CDR3 is CASSPSRQPFTGELFF. The CDR3 bases are TGTGCCAGCAGCCCCTCCCGACAGCCCTTCACCGGGGAGCTGTTTTTT.

The rearrangement uses TRBV5-8 and TRBJ2-1, with 7 bases lining up with TRBD2. Germline assignment: CDR1 SGHTS and CDR2 YDEGEE. The junction had 7 bases not matched to a gene; V was cut back by 0 bases and J by 1 base. The CDR3 covers 17 residues. The CDR3 region has the DNA TGTGCCAGCAGCTTGGAGGGGCTAGCGGCATCCTACAATGAGCAGTTCTTC. Protein product: CASSLEGLAASYNEQFF.

The CDR3 region is CASSLLGGSTGELFF. The DNA for the CDR3 is TGTGCCAGCAGCCTCTTAGGAGGGAGTACCGGGGAGCTGTTTTTT. V usage is TRBV7-3 and J usage is TRBJ2-2; D possibly corresponds to TRBD2 (6 bases). The CDR3 covers 15 residues. Germline V lookup: CDR1 SGHTA, CDR2 FQGTGA. Trimming pared 5 bases from V and 5 bases from J, leaving 15 bases between. Full variable domain (outside the CDR3, taken from reference TRBV7-3 and TRBJ2-2): GAGVSQTPSNKVTEKGKYVELRCDPISGHTALYWYRQSLGQGPEFLIYFQGTGAADDSGLPNDRFFAVRPEGSVSTLKIQRTERGDSAVYLCASSLLGGSTGELFFGEGSRLTVL.

The chain employs TRBV5-1 and TRBJ2-7; maybe TRBD1 (5 bases). The CDR3 spans 13 residues. Trimming took off 0 bases at V and 2 bases at J, with 6 bases between the two ends. CDR1 and CDR2 (germline): SGHRS, YFSETQ. CDR3 region: CASSLEGTYEQYF. CDR3 coding DNA: TGCGCCAGCAGCTTGGAGGGGACCTACGAGCAGTACTTC.

This clone is a singleton in its sample. In DNA form, the CDR3 reads TGTGCCAGCAGCTTAAACGAGAGGACAGATGCTTTCTTC. Its protein is CASSLNERTDAFF. V is TRBV7-9 and J is TRBJ2-1; D perhaps matches TRBD1 (6 bases). The CDR3 has 13 residues. Germline CDR1 reads SEHNR; CDR2 reads FQNEAQ (reference sequence). V dropped 2 bases and J dropped 16 bases, with 18 bases sitting between them.

J is TRBJ2-3 and V is TRBV9; 7 nucleotides line up with TRBD2. Germline V gives CDR1 SGDLS, CDR2 YYNGEE. V shed 3 bases, J shed 5 bases, and the junction held 6 bases outside the gene matches. The CDR3 is made up of 14 amino acids. The chain's CDR3 is CASSEHPGGDTQYF. In DNA, the CDR3 is TGTGCCAGCAGCGAACATCCGGGGGGAGATACGCAGTATTTT. The full variable domain, completed using reference TRBV9 and TRBJ2-3, is DSGVTQTPKHLITATGQRVTLRCSPRSGDLSVYWYQQSLDQGLQFLIQYYNGEERAKGNILERFSAQQFPDLHSELNLSSLELGDSALYFCASSEHPGGDTQYFGPGTRLTVL.

The chain is built from TRBV5-1 and TRBJ1-1; D is unclear. This CDR3 spans 16 amino acids. Germline V gene sequence: CDR1 SGHRS, CDR2 YFSETQ. With 4 bases removed from V and 1 base from J, the gap between germline ends came to 17 bases. CDR3 sequence reads: CASSPDTIGRNTEAFF. CDR3 coding DNA: TGCGCCAGCAGCCCCGACACAATTGGCAGGAACACTGAAGCTTTCTTT.

The chain joins TRBV10-3 to TRBJ2-2, with TRBD2 identical over 8 bases. Germline assignment: CDR1 ENHRY and CDR2 SYGVKD. J lost 2 bases, V lost 6 bases, and 11 bases had no gene match. CDR3 length: 17 amino acids. DNA of the CDR3: TGTGCCATCAGCCCGTTCGGACTAGCCGGCAACACCGGGGAGCTGTTTTTT. It yields the protein CAISPFGLAGNTGELFF.

This chain connects TRBV5-1 to TRBJ2-7, with 12 bases identical to TRBD1. Germline assignment: CDR1 SGHRS and CDR2 YFSETQ. This CDR3 region has 16 residues. The trim removed 4 bases at V and 5 bases at J, leaving 10 bases unmatched. The CDR3 protein is CASSINSGTGGDEQYF. The CDR3 DNA follows: TGCGCCAGCAGCATAAATTCCGGGACAGGGGGCGACGAGCAGTACTTC.

The chain recombines TRBV7-3 with TRBJ2-1; 7 bases align to TRBD2. This CDR3 region has 12 residues. The germline V gene encodes CDR1 SGHTA and CDR2 FQGTGA. The ends lost 4 bases at V and 7 bases at J; junction bases unmatched: 1. For the CDR3, the DNA is TGTGCCAGCAGCTCCGGGGGGAATGAGCAGTTCTTC. Translation: CASSSGGNEQFF.

Points on this clone: The identical CDR3 is also encoded by other nucleotide sequences in the sample. This sequence joins TRBV9 and TRBJ1-5; 8 nucleotides match TRBD1. The CDR3 has 15 amino acids. Germline V gene data show CDR1 as SGDLS and CDR2 as YYNGEE. J was trimmed by 3 bases and V by 0 bases; bases with no gene match: 2. DNA of the CDR3: TGTGCCAGCAGCGTAGGGACAGGGCTCAATCAGCCCCAGCATTTT. Amino acid sequence: CASSVGTGLNQPQHF.

The chain has TRBV5-1 and TRBJ2-1; D gene ambiguous. Germline V CDR1 and CDR2: SGHRS, YFSETQ. The length of the CDR3 is 14 residues. The V end lost 2 bases, the J end lost 0 bases, and 6 bases lay between the germline ends. The CDR3 reads CASSFRVSYNEQFF. The DNA of the CDR3 is TGCGCCAGCAGCTTTCGAGTCTCCTACAATGAGCAGTTCTTC.

Only one count was recorded for this clone. CDR3: CASSLTGSYGYTF. As DNA, the CDR3 is TGTGCCAGCAGCCTCACAGGGTCTTATGGCTACACCTTC. The V gene is TRBV7-9, the J gene TRBJ1-2; D may be TRBD1 (6 bases). This CDR3 has 13 amino acids. Germline V gives CDR1 SEHNR, CDR2 FQNEAQ (reference sequence). V lost 5 bases and J 5 bases, leaving 12 bases between the germline ends.

The chain couples TRBV6-6 to TRBJ1-2; D is uncertain. The germline gives CDR1 MNHNY, CDR2 SVGAGI (reference sequence). V lost 4 bases and J 7 bases, leaving 16 bases between the germline ends. This CDR3 has 14 amino acids. This CDR3 is CASSFQNPAGGYTF. The CDR3 bases are TGTGCCAGCAGTTTCCAGAATCCGGCGGGTGGCTACACCTTC.

The V and J genes are TRBV4-2 and TRBJ1-1, with D perhaps matching TRBD1 (6 bases). The CDR3 runs 15 residues. Germline lookup yields CDR1 LGHNA and CDR2 YNFKEQ. V was cut by 3 bases and J by 0 bases, with 11 bases left in between. CDR3 sequence: CASSQVTGVNTEAFF. As DNA, the CDR3 is TGTGCCAGCAGCCAGGTGACAGGTGTGAACACTGAAGCTTTCTTT.

This clone was seen more than once but under ten times. This chain links TRBV7-2 with TRBJ2-1, with TRBD2 identical over 8 bases. The CDR3 has 17 residues. With 3 bases clipped from V and 4 bases from J, the junction kept 11 bases outside the gene matches. The germline CDR1 and CDR2 sequences are SGHTA and FQGNSA. The CDR3 spells CASSFLRGAGEYNEQFF. Here the CDR3 DNA reads TGTGCCAGCAGCTTCCTTCGTGGAGCGGGAGAGTACAATGAGCAGTTCTTC.

The chain joins TRBV28 to TRBJ1-1; D is unclear. Germline CDR1 reads MDHEN; CDR2 reads SYDVKM. V was pared by 1 base and J by 2 bases, with 11 bases between. CDR3 size: 15 residues. The CDR3 DNA sequence: TGTGCCAGCAGTTTATCTACAGCGGGAAACACTGAAGCTTTCTTT. Translating it yields CASSLSTAGNTEAFF.

This clone is a singleton in its sample. The chain links TRBV6-6 to TRBJ1-2; weak D call: TRBD1 (5 bases). Per germline, CDR1 MNHNY and CDR2 SVGAGI (reference sequence). The CDR3 consists of 13 residues. The V end was cut by 2 bases, the J end by 6 bases, with 10 bases between. CDR3 region: CASSYDGGNGYTF. CDR3 nucleotide sequence: TGTGCCAGCAGTTACGACGGGGGTAATGGCTACACCTTC.

The chain combines TRBV5-4 with TRBJ2-7, with 9 bases lining up with TRBD1. The CDR3 is 15 residues long. Looked up from germline, CDR1 is SGHNT and CDR2 is YYREEE (reference sequence). J lost 4 bases, V lost 4 bases, and 9 bases had no gene match. This chain's CDR3 is CASSTLRDRVYEQYF. Here the CDR3 DNA reads TGTGCCAGCAGCACCTTACGGGACAGGGTGTACGAGCAGTACTTC.

A single count supports this clone. CDR3 sequence: CAWSRDLSGRARSYEQYF. Written as DNA, the CDR3 is TGTGCCTGGTCCCGGGACTTAAGCGGGAGGGCCAGGTCCTACGAGCAGTACTTC. The rearrangement links TRBV30 to TRBJ2-7, with 10 bases identical to TRBD2. The CDR3 spans 18 residues. CDR1 is GTSNPN and CDR2 is SVGIG in the germline V gene (reference sequence). The junction had 17 bases not matched to a gene; V was cut back by 5 bases and J by 1 base.

The chain has TRBV10-1 and TRBJ1-5; the D gene is possibly TRBD1 (6 bases). Germline V gene data show CDR1 as WNHNN and CDR2 as SYGVQD (reference sequence). The CDR3 extends over 13 amino acids. V shed 4 bases and J shed 7 bases, with 11 bases lying between them. The CDR3 DNA follows: TGCGCCAGCAGTGCAGGGGTTGAGCAGCCCCAGCATTTT. Its translation is CASSAGVEQPQHF.

V usage is TRBV30 and J usage is TRBJ1-2; D perhaps matches TRBD1 (5 bases). Germline CDR1 GTSNPN, CDR2 SVGIG (reference sequence). The CDR3 covers 13 residues. Trimming cost V 0 bases and J 5 bases, with 10 bases left between them. CDR3 coding DNA: TGTGCCTGGAGTGTGACGGGACTTTATGGCTACACCTTC. Its protein is CAWSVTGLYGYTF.

This clone was observed once. V usage is TRBV4-3 and J usage is TRBJ2-2, with TRBD2 matching 9 bases. The junction had 8 bases not matched to a gene; V was cut back by 1 base and J by 2 bases. CDR1 and CDR2 from the germline V gene are LGHNA and YSLEER. The CDR3 is 18 residues long. The CDR3 here is CASSQGVLAGLNTGELFF. In DNA, the CDR3 is TGCGCCAGCAGCCAAGGGGTTCTAGCGGGACTCAACACCGGGGAGCTGTTTTTT.